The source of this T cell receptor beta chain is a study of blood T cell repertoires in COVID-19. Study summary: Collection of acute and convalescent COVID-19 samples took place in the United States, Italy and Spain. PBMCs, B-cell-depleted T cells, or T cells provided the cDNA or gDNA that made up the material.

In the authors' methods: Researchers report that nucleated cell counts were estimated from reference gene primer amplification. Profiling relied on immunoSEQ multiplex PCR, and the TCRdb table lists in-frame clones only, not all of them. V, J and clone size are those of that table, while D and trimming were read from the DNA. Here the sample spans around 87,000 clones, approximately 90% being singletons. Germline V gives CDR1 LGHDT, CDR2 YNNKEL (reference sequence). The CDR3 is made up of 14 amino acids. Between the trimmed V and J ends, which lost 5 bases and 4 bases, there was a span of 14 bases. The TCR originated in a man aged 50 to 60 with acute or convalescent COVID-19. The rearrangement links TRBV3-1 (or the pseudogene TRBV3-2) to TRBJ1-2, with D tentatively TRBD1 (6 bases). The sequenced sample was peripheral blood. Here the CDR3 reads CASSSDRLFYGYTF. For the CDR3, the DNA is TGTGCCAGCAGCAGCGACAGGCTATTCTATGGCTACACCTTC.